The source of this T cell receptor (beta chain) is a study of cytomegalovirus exposure and HLA in healthy donors. The V gene lost 3 bases and the J gene lost 5 bases, with 13 bases spanning the gap. CDR1 is SNHLY and CDR2 is FYNNEI in the germline V gene. The CDR3 has 14 residues. 60 Vbeta and 13 Jbeta primers were used in PCR. Some clones are missing from TCRdb's copy, which holds only in-frame ones; the method was immunoSEQ multiplex PCR. The sample holds roughly 98,000 clones, around 79% seen once. Sequencing was carried out using PBMCs. The J gene is TRBJ2-5, the V gene TRBV2; D is possibly TRBD2 (5 bases). The TCR comes from a woman between 65 and 79 years old in good health and CMV-seropositive. CDR3 residues: CASSELSWEETQYF. The CDR3 bases are TGTGCCAGCAGTGAGTTGTCGTGGGAGGAGACCCAGTACTTC.